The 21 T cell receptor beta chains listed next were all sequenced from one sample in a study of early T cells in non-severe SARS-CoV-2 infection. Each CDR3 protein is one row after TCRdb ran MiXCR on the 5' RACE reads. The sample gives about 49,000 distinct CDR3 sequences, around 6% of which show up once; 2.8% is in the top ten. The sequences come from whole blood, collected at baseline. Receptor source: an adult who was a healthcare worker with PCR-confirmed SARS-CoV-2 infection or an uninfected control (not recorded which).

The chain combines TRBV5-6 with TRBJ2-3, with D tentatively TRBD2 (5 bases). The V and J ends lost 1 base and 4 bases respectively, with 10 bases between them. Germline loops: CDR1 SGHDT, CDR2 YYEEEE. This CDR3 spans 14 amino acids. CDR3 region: CASSLRAAADTQYF. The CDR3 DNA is TGTGCCAGCAGCTTGCGAGCGGCTGCAGATACGCAGTATTTT.

In DNA form, the CDR3 reads TGCAGTGCCCGTCCGGCACAGGGCGGTCAGCCCCAGCATTTT. The encoded protein is CSARPAQGGQPQHF. This chain joins TRBV20-1 and TRBJ1-5, with D possibly matching TRBD1 (6 bases). V was pared by 6 bases and J by 6 bases, with 18 bases between. The CDR3 is 14 residues long. From germline, CDR1 is DFQATT and CDR2 SNEGSKA (reference sequence).

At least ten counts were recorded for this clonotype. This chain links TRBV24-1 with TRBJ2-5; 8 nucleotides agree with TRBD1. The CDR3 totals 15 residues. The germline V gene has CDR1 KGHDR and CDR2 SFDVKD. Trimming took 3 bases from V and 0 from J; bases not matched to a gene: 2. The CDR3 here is CATSDRTGYQETQYF. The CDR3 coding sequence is TGTGCCACCAGTGATCGGACAGGGTACCAAGAGACCCAGTACTTC.

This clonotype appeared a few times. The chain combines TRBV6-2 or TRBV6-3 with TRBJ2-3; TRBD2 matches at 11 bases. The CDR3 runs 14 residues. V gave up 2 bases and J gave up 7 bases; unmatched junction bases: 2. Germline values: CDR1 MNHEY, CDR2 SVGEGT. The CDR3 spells CASSYTSGGNTQYF. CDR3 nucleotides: TGTGCCAGCAGTTACACTAGCGGGGGAAATACGCAGTATTTT.

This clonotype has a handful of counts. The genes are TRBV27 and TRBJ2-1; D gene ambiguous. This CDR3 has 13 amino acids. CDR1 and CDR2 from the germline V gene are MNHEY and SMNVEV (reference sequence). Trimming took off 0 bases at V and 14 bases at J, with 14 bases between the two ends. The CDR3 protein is CASSLSRTLLEFF. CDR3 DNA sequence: TGTGCCAGCAGTTTATCTAGGACCCTACTGGAGTTCTTC.

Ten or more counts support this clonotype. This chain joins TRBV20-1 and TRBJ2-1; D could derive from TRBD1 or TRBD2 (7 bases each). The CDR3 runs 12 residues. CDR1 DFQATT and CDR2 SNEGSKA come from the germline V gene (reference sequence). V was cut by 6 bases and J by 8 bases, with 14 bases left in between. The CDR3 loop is CSALQGGYEQFF. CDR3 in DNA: TGCAGTGCGCTCCAGGGGGGGTATGAGCAGTTCTTC.

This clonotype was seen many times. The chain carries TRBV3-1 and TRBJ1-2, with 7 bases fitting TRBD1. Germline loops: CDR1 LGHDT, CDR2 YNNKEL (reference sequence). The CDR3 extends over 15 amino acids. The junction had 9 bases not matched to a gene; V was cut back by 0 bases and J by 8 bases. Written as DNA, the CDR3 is TGTGCCAGCAGCCAAGATGGAGGGGGCGGACGAGGCTACACCTTC. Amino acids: CASSQDGGGGRGYTF.

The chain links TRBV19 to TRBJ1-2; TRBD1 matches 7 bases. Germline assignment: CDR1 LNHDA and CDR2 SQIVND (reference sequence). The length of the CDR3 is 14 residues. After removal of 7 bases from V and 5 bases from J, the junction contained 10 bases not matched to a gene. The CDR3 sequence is CASTWDSRGYGYTF. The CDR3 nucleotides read TGTGCCAGTACCTGGGACAGCCGTGGGTATGGCTACACCTTC.

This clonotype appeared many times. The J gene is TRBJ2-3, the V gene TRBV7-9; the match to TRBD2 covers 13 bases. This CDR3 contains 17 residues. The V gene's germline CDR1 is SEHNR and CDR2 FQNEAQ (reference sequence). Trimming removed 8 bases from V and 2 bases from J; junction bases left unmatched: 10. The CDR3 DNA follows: TGTGCCAGCGGACGACTAGCGGGGGGCCGGGTCACAGATACGCAGTATTTT. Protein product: CASGRLAGGRVTDTQYF.

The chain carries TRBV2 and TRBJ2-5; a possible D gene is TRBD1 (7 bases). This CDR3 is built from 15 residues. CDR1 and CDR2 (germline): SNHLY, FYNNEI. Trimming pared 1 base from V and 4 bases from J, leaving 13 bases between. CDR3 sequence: CASSEEGAGRETQYF. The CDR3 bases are TGTGCCAGCAGTGAAGAGGGGGCGGGGAGAGAGACCCAGTACTTC.

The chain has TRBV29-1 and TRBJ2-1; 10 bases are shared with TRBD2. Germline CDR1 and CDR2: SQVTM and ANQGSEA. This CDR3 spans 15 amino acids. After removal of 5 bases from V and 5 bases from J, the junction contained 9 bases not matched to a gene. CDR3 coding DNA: TGCAGCGTTTCCCGTCTAGCGGGGGCCGACAATGAGCAGTTCTTC. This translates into CSVSRLAGADNEQFF.

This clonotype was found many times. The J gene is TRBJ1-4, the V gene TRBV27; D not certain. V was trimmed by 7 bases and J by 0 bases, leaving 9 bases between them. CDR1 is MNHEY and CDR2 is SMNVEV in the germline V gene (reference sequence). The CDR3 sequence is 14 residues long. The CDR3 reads CASKWGPTNEKLFF. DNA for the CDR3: TGTGCCAGCAAGTGGGGTCCAACTAATGAAAAACTGTTTTTT.

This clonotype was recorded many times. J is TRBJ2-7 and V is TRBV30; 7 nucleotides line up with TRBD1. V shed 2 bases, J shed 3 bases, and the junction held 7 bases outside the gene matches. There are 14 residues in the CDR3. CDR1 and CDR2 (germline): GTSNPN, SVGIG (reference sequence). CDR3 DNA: TGTGCCTGGAGTCACGGGACAGAGATCTACGAGCAGTACTTC. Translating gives CAWSHGTEIYEQYF.

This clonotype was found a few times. CDR3 loop: CASSLSAAGRQPQHF. In DNA form, the CDR3 reads TGTGCCAGCAGTTTATCTGCGGCAGGGCGGCAGCCCCAGCATTTT. The chain has TRBV12-3 or TRBV12-4 and TRBJ1-5; D may be TRBD1 (5 bases). CDR3 size: 15 residues. The V and J ends lost 2 bases and 7 bases respectively, with 15 bases between them.

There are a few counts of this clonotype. DNA of the CDR3: TGTGCCAGCAGCTTGCGTCCTGCAGGCTCCTATAATTCACCCCTCCACTTT. It translates to CASSLRPAGSYNSPLHF. The chain has TRBV5-6 and TRBJ1-6; D is uncertain. There are 17 residues in the CDR3. V was clipped by 1 base and J by 0 bases, with 11 bases between them. CDR1 and CDR2 from the germline V gene are SGHDT and YYEEEE.

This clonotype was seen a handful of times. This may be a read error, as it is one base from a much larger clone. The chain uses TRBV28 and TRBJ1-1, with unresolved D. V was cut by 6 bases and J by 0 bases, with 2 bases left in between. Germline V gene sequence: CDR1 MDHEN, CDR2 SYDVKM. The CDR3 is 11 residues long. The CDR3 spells CASRLNTEAFF. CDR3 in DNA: TGTGCCAGCAGATTGAACACTGAAGCTTTCTTT.

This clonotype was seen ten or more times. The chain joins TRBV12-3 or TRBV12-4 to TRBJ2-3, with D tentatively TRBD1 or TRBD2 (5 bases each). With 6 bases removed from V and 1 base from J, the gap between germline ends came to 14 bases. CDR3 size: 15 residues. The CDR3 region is CASSSRGGGTDTQYF. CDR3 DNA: TGTGCCAGCAGCTCCCGGGGCGGTGGCACAGATACGCAGTATTTT.

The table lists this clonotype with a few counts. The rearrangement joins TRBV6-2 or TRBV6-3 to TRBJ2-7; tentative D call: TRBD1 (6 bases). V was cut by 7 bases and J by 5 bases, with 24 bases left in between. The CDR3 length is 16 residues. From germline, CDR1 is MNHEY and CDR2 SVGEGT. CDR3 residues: CASTSRAGDQGHEQYF. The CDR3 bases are TGTGCCAGCACCTCAAGGGCAGGGGACCAGGGCCACGAGCAGTACTTC.

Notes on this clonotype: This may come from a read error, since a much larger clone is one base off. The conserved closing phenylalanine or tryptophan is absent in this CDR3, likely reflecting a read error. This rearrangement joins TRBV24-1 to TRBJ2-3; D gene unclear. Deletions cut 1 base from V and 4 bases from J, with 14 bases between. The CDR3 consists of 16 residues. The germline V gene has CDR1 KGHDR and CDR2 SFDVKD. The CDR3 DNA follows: TGTGCCACCAGTGATTTCCGGGCTCCTGGTTCAGATACGCAGTATTCT. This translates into CATSDFRAPGSDTQYS.

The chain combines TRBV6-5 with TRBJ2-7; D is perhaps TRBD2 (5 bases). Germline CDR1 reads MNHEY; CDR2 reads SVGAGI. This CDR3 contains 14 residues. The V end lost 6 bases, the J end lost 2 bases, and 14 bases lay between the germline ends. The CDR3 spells CASSSGNGAYEQYF. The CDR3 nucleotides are TGTGCCAGCAGCTCGGGCAACGGGGCCTACGAGCAGTACTTC.

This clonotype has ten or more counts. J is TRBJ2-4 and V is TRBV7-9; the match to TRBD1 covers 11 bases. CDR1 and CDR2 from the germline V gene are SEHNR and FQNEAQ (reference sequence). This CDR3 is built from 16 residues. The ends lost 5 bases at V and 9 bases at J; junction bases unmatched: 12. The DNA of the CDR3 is TGTGCCAGCAGCCCGGGGACAGGGGGGGCCCTTGGCATTCAGTACTTC. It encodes CASSPGTGGALGIQYF.